Each of the 13 T cell receptor beta chains below was sequenced from the same sample in a study of shared clonotypes between healthy human individuals. The protocol was immunoSEQ multiplex PCR, while the TCRdb copy is restricted to in-frame clones and leaves out a portion. This table has hundreds of thousands of clones, around 73% appearing once. Specimen: memory CD4+ T cells sorted from blood. The subset: CD45RA-negative fraction. The receptors originated from a woman aged 25 to 39 in good health.

This rearrangement joins TRBV7-3 to TRBJ2-1, with unresolved D. Germline loops: CDR1 SGHTA, CDR2 FQGTGA. This CDR3 region has 13 residues. Trimming cost V 3 bases and J 3 bases, with 6 bases left between them. CDR3 coding DNA: TGTGCCAGCAGCTTGACGGACTACAATGAGCAGTTCTTC. Amino acid sequence: CASSLTDYNEQFF.

V and J are TRBV20-1 and TRBJ1-2; D ambiguous. This CDR3 is 11 amino acids long. Trimming shortened V by 4 bases and J by 2 bases, and 5 bases separated the two germline ends. Germline CDR1 and CDR2: DFQATT and SNEGSKA (reference sequence). Here the CDR3 reads CSAIINYGYTF. The DNA of the CDR3 is TGCAGTGCTATAATCAACTATGGCTACACCTTC.

J is TRBJ1-4 and V is TRBV6-5, with 7 nucleotides matching TRBD1. The V gene end was trimmed by 7 bases and the J gene end by 8 bases; junction bases not matched to a gene: 7. The CDR3 has 13 amino acids. Germline CDR1 reads MNHEY; CDR2 reads SVGAGI. CDR3 sequence reads: CASKKNRGEKLFF. Written as DNA, the CDR3 is TGTGCCAGCAAGAAGAACAGGGGAGAAAAACTGTTTTTT.

This clone was detected a few times. The genes are TRBV11-2 and TRBJ1-3; D is unresolved. Deletions cut 1 base from V and 7 bases from J, with 2 bases between. The germline V gene encodes CDR1 SGHAT and CDR2 FQNNGV. This CDR3 comprises 11 residues. CDR3 loop: CASSLANTIYF. The CDR3, as DNA: TGTGCCAGCAGCTTAGCCAACACCATATATTTT.

The chain couples TRBV28 to TRBJ1-4; D possibly corresponds to TRBD1 (5 bases). V was trimmed by 6 bases and J by 8 bases, leaving 13 bases between them. There are 13 residues in the CDR3. The germline gives CDR1 MDHEN, CDR2 SYDVKM. The CDR3 coding sequence is TGTGCCAGCAGATGGGGGAATAGAGAAAAACTGTTTTTT. Translation: CASRWGNREKLFF.

The rearrangement joins TRBV5-8 to TRBJ2-7; 9 nucleotides line up with TRBD2. Germline assignment: CDR1 SGHTS and CDR2 YDEGEE. This CDR3 spans 18 amino acids. V lost 0 bases and J lost 0; bases outside the gene matches: 10. The CDR3 nucleotides read TGTGCCAGCAGCTTGGGTTCGTGGGCGGGAGGGTCCTCCTACGAGCAGTACTTC. It specifies CASSLGSWAGGSSYEQYF.

This chain connects TRBV19 to TRBJ1-3; 7 bases fit TRBD1. The CDR3 sequence is 15 residues long. V lost 10 bases, J lost 5 bases, and 14 bases stayed unmatched. Germline V gene sequence: CDR1 LNHDA, CDR2 SQIVND (reference sequence). As DNA, the CDR3 is TGTGCCACCCACGAAACAGGGGACCCACGAAACACCATATATTTT. Translation gives CATHETGDPRNTIYF. Looking up the rest from reference TRBV19 and TRBJ1-3 gives the full variable domain: DGGITQSPKYLFRKEGQNVTLSCEQNLNHDAMYWYRQDPGQGLRLIYYSQIVNDFQKGDIAEGYSVSREKKESFPLTVTSAQKNPTAFYLCATHETGDPRNTIYFGEGSWLTVV.

This rearrangement joins TRBV5-1 to TRBJ1-4, with no clear D. Germline values: CDR1 SGHRS, CDR2 YFSETQ. Trimming pared 0 bases from V and 4 bases from J, leaving 7 bases between. The CDR3 is 14 amino acids. The CDR3 spells CASSLGVNNEKLFF. The CDR3 coding sequence is TGCGCCAGCAGCTTGGGGGTCAATAATGAAAAACTGTTTTTT. Full variable domain (missing parts from reference TRBV5-1 and TRBJ1-4): KAGVTQTPRYLIKTRGQQVTLSCSPISGHRSVSWYQQTPGQGLQFLFEYFSETQRNKGNFPGRFSGRQFSNSRSEMNVSTLELGDSALYLCASSLGVNNEKLFFGSGTQLSVL.

The V call is TRBV27, the J call TRBJ2-3; TRBD2 is a possible D gene (6 bases). Trimming removed 1 base at V and 0 bases at J, with 17 bases between. Germline CDR1 is MNHEY and CDR2 is SMNVEV (reference sequence). This CDR3 spans 18 amino acids. The CDR3 protein is CASSLWGMGGESTDTQYF. The CDR3 DNA reads TGTGCCAGCAGTTTATGGGGGATGGGGGGAGAGAGCACAGATACGCAGTATTTT.

This clone was seen only a few times. This chain connects TRBV7-8 to TRBJ2-1; no firm D call. The CDR3 runs to 16 residues. Germline V lookup: CDR1 SGHVS, CDR2 FQNEAQ. V lost 7 bases and J lost 3, with 19 bases in between. This CDR3 is CASKSDEGPNYNEQFF. The CDR3 nucleotides are TGTGCCAGCAAATCCGATGAAGGGCCGAACTACAATGAGCAGTTCTTC.

This chain uses TRBV2 with TRBJ1-5, with 7 bases lining up with TRBD1. Trimming removed 6 bases from V and 5 bases from J; junction bases left unmatched: 7. This CDR3 region has 14 residues. Germline CDR1 reads SNHLY; CDR2 reads FYNNEI. CDR3 sequence (DNA): TGTGCCAGCAGCCGAGGCCAGGGGGATCAGCCCCAGCATTTT. Amino acid sequence: CASSRGQGDQPQHF.

The chain has TRBV5-1 and TRBJ2-1; 11 bases agree with TRBD2. With 4 bases clipped from V and 8 bases from J, the junction kept 17 bases outside the gene matches. CDR3 size: 18 residues. The V gene's germline CDR1 is SGHRS and CDR2 YFSETQ. The CDR3: CASSPLPGLAGMVHEQFF. CDR3 sequence (DNA): TGCGCCAGCAGCCCCCTCCCCGGACTAGCGGGTATGGTCCATGAGCAGTTCTTC.

This chain links TRBV11-2 with TRBJ2-5; D gene unclear. Trimming took 4 bases from V and 7 from J, leaving 7 bases between them. The CDR3 covers 11 residues. CDR1 is SGHAT and CDR2 is FQNNGV in the germline V gene. Here the CDR3 DNA reads TGTGCCAGCAGCTACGATGTGACCCAGTACTTC. Its protein product is CASSYDVTQYF.